Below, 23 T cell receptor beta chains from the same sample are listed, as sequenced in a study of shared clonotypes between healthy human individuals. Assay used: immunoSEQ multiplex PCR; TCRdb lists only in-frame clones, some missing. Altogether roughly 300,000 clones are present, around nine tenths being singletons, with the ten largest covering roughly 16%. Specimen: memory CD8+ T cells sorted from blood. Described subset: CD45RO+ cells pooled with CCR7-negative TemRA cells. These receptor sequences come from a man younger than 35 in good health.

The rearrangement links TRBV9 to TRBJ1-2; D is unresolved. Trimming cost V 0 bases and J 4 bases, with 16 bases left between them. Germline V gene sequence: CDR1 SGDLS, CDR2 YYNGEE. The CDR3 totals 16 residues. The CDR3 is CASSVDPQALVYGYTF. DNA for the CDR3: TGTGCCAGCAGCGTAGACCCCCAGGCCCTAGTCTATGGCTACACCTTC.

The sample holds one count of this clone. The chain couples TRBV5-5 to TRBJ2-4; 8 bases map to TRBD2. Germline lookup yields CDR1 SGHKS and CDR2 YYEKEE (reference sequence). This CDR3 region has 19 residues. V lost 3 bases and J lost 0; bases outside the gene matches: 14. The CDR3 coding sequence is TGTGCCAGCAGCTCCCCGGGTAGCGGGATCCGGCTAGCCAAAAACATTCAGTACTTC. It codes for CASSSPGSGIRLAKNIQYF.

The rearrangement joins TRBV7-9 to TRBJ2-7; D unresolved. The CDR3 loop spans 14 amino acids. Germline lookup yields CDR1 SEHNR and CDR2 FQNEAQ (reference sequence). V was shortened by 2 bases and J by 0 bases, with 8 bases between the two germline ends. CDR3 in amino acids: CASSLIGSSYEQYF. CDR3 DNA sequence: TGTGCCAGCAGCTTAATAGGAAGCTCCTACGAGCAGTACTTC.

The rearrangement uses TRBV28 and TRBJ1-4; TRBD1 agrees at 9 bases. V lost 5 bases and J lost 4; bases outside the gene matches: 8. Germline CDR1 reads MDHEN; CDR2 reads SYDVKM. This CDR3 has 16 residues. The CDR3 sequence: CASSPITGGDNEKLFF. CDR3 coding DNA: TGTGCCAGCAGTCCGATCACAGGGGGCGATAATGAAAAACTGTTTTTT.

This chain uses TRBV1 with TRBJ2-5; TRBD1, the table's D call, was not compared with the DNA. TRBV1 is listed as a pseudogene. The CDR3 has 16 residues. The CDR3 DNA reads TGCACCAGCAGCCAAGGAATCCTACAGGGGCAAGAGACCCAGTACTTC. This sequence encodes CTSSQGILQGQETQYF.

On this clone itself: This specimen includes other DNA sequences encoding the same CDR3. The rearrangement joins TRBV5-1 to TRBJ2-3, with no clear D. This CDR3 contains 12 residues. V lost 0 bases and J lost 5, with 4 bases in between. The germline V gene has CDR1 SGHRS and CDR2 YFSETQ. This CDR3 reads CASSLAGDTQYF. The CDR3 DNA sequence: TGCGCCAGCAGCTTGGCGGGAGATACGCAGTATTTT. The whole variable domain, filled in from reference TRBV5-1 and TRBJ2-3, reads KAGVTQTPRYLIKTRGQQVTLSCSPISGHRSVSWYQQTPGQGLQFLFEYFSETQRNKGNFPGRFSGRQFSNSRSEMNVSTLELGDSALYLCASSLAGDTQYFGPGTRLTVL.

The chain uses TRBV28 and TRBJ1-4; TRBD1 is a possible D gene (5 bases). This CDR3 contains 12 residues. Germline V CDR1 and CDR2: MDHEN, SYDVKM. This CDR3 is CALGQTNEKLFF. As DNA, the CDR3 is TGTGCTCTGGGGCAGACTAATGAAAAACTGTTTTTT.

The chain joins TRBV18 to TRBJ2-5; no firm D call. V gave up 3 bases and J gave up 3 bases, with 2 bases separating them. The CDR3 extends over 11 amino acids. Germline CDR1 reads KGHSH; CDR2 reads LQKENI. The CDR3: CASSPEETQYF. CDR3 in DNA: TGTGCCAGCTCACCTGAAGAGACCCAGTACTTC.

V and J are TRBV2 and TRBJ1-1; D gene ambiguous. CDR1 SNHLY and CDR2 FYNNEI come from the germline V gene. The germline V and J ends were trimmed by 5 bases and 4 bases, with 8 bases remaining between them. This CDR3 is built from 12 residues. CDR3 in amino acids: CASSPGGTEAFF. The CDR3 nucleotides are TGTGCCAGCAGTCCGGGTGGCACTGAAGCTTTCTTT.

CDR3 in DNA: TGTGCCAGCAGCCCCGAGCAGGTAGGGGCTATCAATCAGCCCCAGCATTTT. Protein sequence: CASSPEQVGAINQPQHF. The chain combines TRBV7-9 with TRBJ1-5, with D perhaps TRBD1 (5 bases). Germline assignment: CDR1 SEHNR and CDR2 FQNEAQ (reference sequence). The V gene lost 5 bases and the J gene lost 3 bases, with 20 bases spanning the gap. This CDR3 has 17 amino acids. The full variable domain, completed using reference TRBV7-9 and TRBJ1-5, is DTGVSQNPRHKITKRGQNVTFRCDPISEHNRLYWYRQTLGQGPEFLTYFQNEAQLEKSRLLSDRFSAERPKGSFSTLEIQRTEQGDSAMYLCASSPEQVGAINQPQHFGDGTRLSIL.

This sequence joins TRBV7-3 and TRBJ2-3; 9 nucleotides line up with TRBD2. CDR1 is SGHTA, CDR2 FQGTGA, per germline. J gave up 4 bases and V 5 bases, and 16 bases lay outside the gene matches. This CDR3 is 18 amino acids long. The chain's CDR3 is CASSPSPTAGGSPDTQYF. In DNA form, the CDR3 reads TGTGCCAGCAGCCCCTCGCCAACAGCGGGGGGCAGCCCAGATACGCAGTATTTT.

In this sample, this clone turned up many times. The chain joins TRBV6-1 to TRBJ2-3; 7 bases match TRBD2. This CDR3 comprises 15 residues. Germline V lookup: CDR1 MNHNS, CDR2 SASEGT. After removal of 3 bases from V and 1 base from J, the junction contained 4 bases not matched to a gene. The CDR3 reads CASSEAAGGTDTQYF. Here the CDR3 DNA reads TGTGCCAGCAGTGAGGCGGCGGGGGGCACAGATACGCAGTATTTT.

This sequence joins TRBV25-1 and TRBJ2-1; maybe TRBD2 (5 bases). Germline V lookup: CDR1 MGHDK, CDR2 SYGVNS. This CDR3 has 17 amino acids. V gave up 8 bases and J gave up 0 bases, with 20 bases separating them. The CDR3 nucleotides read TGTGCCAGCGCCGAGGACTGGGCGTTCGGCTCCTACAATGAGCAGTTCTTC. This sequence encodes CASAEDWAFGSYNEQFF.

This clone came up once. The chain joins TRBV28 to TRBJ2-3; 13 bases line up with TRBD2. This CDR3 region has 17 residues. J was trimmed by 4 bases and V by 5 bases; bases with no gene match: 9. CDR1 is MDHEN and CDR2 is SYDVKM in the germline V gene. CDR3 sequence: CASSHRLAGGWADTQYF. The CDR3, as DNA: TGTGCCAGCAGTCACCGACTAGCGGGGGGATGGGCAGATACGCAGTATTTT.

This clone was found once. CDR3 bases: TGTGCCAGCTCCGACGTCGCGGCAGAGACCCAGTACTTC. It encodes CASSDVAAETQYF. The chain is built from TRBV6-5 and TRBJ2-5; D remains unclear. V was clipped by 8 bases and J by 4 bases, with 14 bases between them. The CDR3 runs 13 residues. Germline V gene lookup returns CDR1 MNHEY and CDR2 SVGAGI.

The table lists this clone with a count of one. J is TRBJ1-2 and V is TRBV14; the match to TRBD1 covers 9 bases. The CDR3 runs to 17 residues. The germline CDR1 and CDR2 sequences are SGHDN and FVKESK. Germline trimming cut 4 bases from V and 5 bases from J; bases unmatched to any gene: 14. The CDR3 reads CASSPMTGQGRLYGYTF. The CDR3, as DNA: TGTGCCAGCAGCCCGATGACGGGACAGGGTAGATTGTATGGCTACACCTTC.

A remark on this clone: Mismatch with germline at one junction end may stem from a read error. The CDR3 DNA reads as TGCCACCTGTGGACAGGGCGGGTCGCTGGCTACACCTTC. Protein: CHLWTGRVAGYTF. The rearrangement joins TRBV2 to TRBJ1-2; TRBD1 agrees at 8 bases. The CDR3 contains 13 residues. The germline gives CDR1 SNHLY, CDR2 FYNNEI.

The gene calls are TRBV10-3 and TRBJ1-3, with D uncertain. The CDR3 sequence is 16 residues long. The V gene lost 3 bases and the J gene lost 1 base, with 13 bases spanning the gap. Germline lookup yields CDR1 ENHRY and CDR2 SYGVKD. CDR3 bases: TGTGCCATCAGTGAACTTTACAAGGAGTCTGGAAACACCATATATTTT. Translated, it gives CAISELYKESGNTIYF.

This clone came up once. The V call is TRBV6-5, the J call TRBJ2-3; weak D call: TRBD2 (7 bases). Germline lookup yields CDR1 MNHEY and CDR2 SVGAGI. The CDR3 sequence is 14 residues long. Trimming shortened V by 3 bases and J by 6 bases, and 13 bases separated the two germline ends. The CDR3 nucleotides read TGTGCCAGCAGTTATAGTGGGGGGGCGGATACGCAGTATTTT. Protein: CASSYSGGADTQYF.

This rearrangement joins TRBV10-2 to TRBJ2-7; D not resolved. The CDR3 sequence is 14 residues long. Germline CDR1 reads WSHSY; CDR2 reads SAAADI. Trimming took off 2 bases at V and 3 bases at J, with 11 bases between the two ends. CDR3 residues: CASSERSLGYEQYF. CDR3 sequence (DNA): TGCGCCAGCAGTGAGAGATCCCTTGGCTACGAGCAGTACTTC.

Ten or more counts support this clone. This sequence joins TRBV7-9 and TRBJ2-7, with 8 bases identical to TRBD1. V was pared by 1 base and J by 1 base, with 12 bases of the junction left unmatched. The CDR3 is 18 residues long. Germline values: CDR1 SEHNR, CDR2 FQNEAQ (reference sequence). Here the CDR3 DNA reads TGTGCCAGCAGCTTAGGACAAAAGGGACAGGCGCGGTCCTACGAGCAGTACTTC. Translation: CASSLGQKGQARSYEQYF. The variable domain in full, with the rest retrieved from reference TRBV7-9 and TRBJ2-7, is DTGVSQNPRHKITKRGQNVTFRCDPISEHNRLYWYRQTLGQGPEFLTYFQNEAQLEKSRLLSDRFSAERPKGSFSTLEIQRTEQGDSAMYLCASSLGQKGQARSYEQYFGPGTRLTVT.

V gene TRBV7-9 combines with J gene TRBJ2-5; TRBD2 is a possible D gene (5 bases). V dropped 5 bases and J dropped 1 base, with 20 bases sitting between them. CDR1 is SEHNR, CDR2 FQNEAQ, per germline (reference sequence). There are 17 residues in the CDR3. CDR3 bases: TGTGCCAGCAGCCTAGGGCGGGCCACGCTACCCCAAGAGACCCAGTACTTC. This gives the protein CASSLGRATLPQETQYF.

This clone has just a few counts. The chain has TRBV7-6 and TRBJ1-6; D is perhaps TRBD1 (5 bases). This CDR3 contains 13 residues. V was clipped by 4 bases and J by 10 bases, with 11 bases between them. The germline CDR1 and CDR2 sequences are SGHVS and FNYEAQ. This CDR3 is CASSSSGRSPLHF. Here the CDR3 DNA reads TGTGCCAGCAGCTCATCAGGGAGGTCACCCCTCCACTTT.